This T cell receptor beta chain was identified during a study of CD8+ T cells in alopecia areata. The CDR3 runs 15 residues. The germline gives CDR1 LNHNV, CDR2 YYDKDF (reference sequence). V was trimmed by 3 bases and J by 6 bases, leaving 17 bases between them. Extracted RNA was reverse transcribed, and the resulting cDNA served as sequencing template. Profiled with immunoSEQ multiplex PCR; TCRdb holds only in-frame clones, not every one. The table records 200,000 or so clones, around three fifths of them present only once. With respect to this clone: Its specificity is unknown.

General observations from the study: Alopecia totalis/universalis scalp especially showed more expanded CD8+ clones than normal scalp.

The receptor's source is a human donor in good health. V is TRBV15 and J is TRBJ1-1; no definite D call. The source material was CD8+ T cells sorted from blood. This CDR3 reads CATSSMLWSGAEAFF. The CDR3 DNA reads TGTGCCACCAGCAGCATGCTATGGTCCGGTGCTGAAGCTTTCTTT. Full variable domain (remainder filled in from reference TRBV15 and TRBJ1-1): DAMVIQNPRYQVTQFGKPVTLSCSQTLNHNVMYWYQQKSSQAPKLLFHYYDKDFNNEADTPDNFQSRRPNTSFCFLDIRSPGLGDTAMYLCATSSMLWSGAEAFFGQGTRLTVV.